This record concerns one T cell receptor beta chain sequence. Which antigen it targets is not known. No base quality values were provided; no much bigger clone lies one nucleotide off. These data come from a study of blood T cell repertoires in COVID-19 (dated by TCRdb to 2018 to 2021). Study-level background: Samples covering the acute and convalescent phases of COVID-19 were provided by collaborators in the United States, Italy and Spain. The samples were drawn from the first 160 participants of the ongoing ImmuneRACE study and from roughly 1,300 subjects provided by 6 global collaborators. The repertoires were released in a freely available public database meant as a resource for research on the immune response to SARS-CoV-2. The sample metadata nearly always contained a de-identified subject ID, COVID-19 status, age in years and sex. Where HLA class I and class II types were available, the types were taken from metadata supplied by the sample provider, not from assay-based typing. The prospective study material was composed of cDNA or gDNA derived from T cells, B-cell-depleted T cells, or PBMCs. The dataset comprised deeply sampled blood TCRbeta repertoires from subjects exposed to, actively infected with, or recovered from COVID-19. Overall results and qualifications from the work: The amount of clinical and demographic metadata varied by source and participant and was provided uncurated.

The immunoSEQ Assay, a bias-controlled multiplex PCR, was used to amplify TCRbeta CDR3 regions from genomic DNA. Processing in the source paper ran as follows. The number of nucleated cells in each sample was estimated by amplification of reference gene primers within the assay. To quantify the absolute abundance of each unique TCRbeta CDR3 rearrangement, sequence reads were collapsed and filtered. For each sample, productive Simpson clonality was calculated as the square root of Simpson's diversity index over productive rearrangements. The table was pulled from immuneACCESS by TCRdb, which kept in-frame rearrangements only. Such tables lose some clones; where checked, under half of the loss comes from unresolved V genes, and the rest has no known cause. That table is the source of V, J and clone size, and D and trimming were worked out from the DNA. Recorded for this sample are about 92,000 clones; around 81% of them occurred a single time. The top ten clones comprise 8% to 9% of the sample.

A second Seattle source provided samples from volunteer blood donors who had recovered from COVID-19. Each collaborating institution followed its own protocols to collect whole blood in K2EDTA tubes. For TCRbeta analysis, collaborators shipped samples in one of three forms: frozen whole blood, isolated PBMCs, or DNA extracted from either of those sample types. The receptor was derived from a man aged 45 to 65 who had recovered from COVID-19. Sequencing was done on a sample of peripheral blood.

The DNA sequence is as follows: TGTGCCAGCAGCTTAAACAGGGGCAGGGGTGAAAAACTGTTTTTT. Translated, this is CASSLNRGRGEKLFF. The chain employs TRBV7-2 and TRBJ1-4; 7 central bases correspond to TRBD1. Via the germline V gene, CDR1 is SGHTA and CDR2 FQGNSA. V trim: 2 bases; J trim: 7 bases; unmatched bases: 7. Inclusive of the bounding cysteine and phenylalanine, the CDR3 is 15 residues long. Just CDR3 DNA is preserved here, 45 bases in frame from base 1.